The 21 T cell receptor beta chains below all came from one sample that was sequenced in a study of blood T cell repertoires in COVID-19. Generated by immunoSEQ multiplex PCR, the TCRdb table keeps only in-frame clones and is missing some. The profile covers roughly 140,000 clones, with around nine tenths appearing a single time and about 10% taken by the ten largest. The sequencing input was peripheral blood. The source is a man aged 50-59 years with active or convalescent COVID-19.

The chain combines TRBV6-5 with TRBJ2-7; no clear D. Germline-derived CDR1 and CDR2 are MNHEY and SVGAGI. The V and J ends lost 2 bases and 0 bases respectively, with 8 bases between them. The CDR3 runs to 14 residues. CDR3 region: CASSYDTYSYEQYF. CDR3 nucleotides: TGTGCCAGCAGTTACGACACCTACTCCTACGAGCAGTACTTC.

The J gene is TRBJ1-5, the V gene TRBV21-1; the listed D gene, TRBD1, was not tested against the DNA. TRBV21-1 is listed as a pseudogene. CDR3 length: 17 residues. The CDR3 coding sequence is TGTGCCAGCAGCAAAGCGCCTCCACAGGGGGGCAATCAGCCCCAGCATTTT. This encodes CASSKAPPQGGNQPQHF.

The chain combines TRBV3-1 (or the pseudogene TRBV3-2) with TRBJ1-1; the D is unclear. V lost 4 bases and J 6 bases, leaving 18 bases between the germline ends. Germline assignment: CDR1 LGHDT and CDR2 YNNKEL (reference sequence). The CDR3 contains 15 residues. The CDR3 DNA is TGTGCCAGCAGCCCGAGAGGACTGGGAGAGTCTGAAGCTTTCTTT. Translated: CASSPRGLGESEAFF.

There are a few counts of this clone. The chain combines TRBV7-8 with TRBJ2-7; tentatively, D is TRBD2 (5 bases). The CDR3 consists of 15 residues. Germline V gene lookup returns CDR1 SGHVS and CDR2 FQNEAQ. V lost 1 base to trimming and J lost 5 bases, with 15 bases between them. CDR3 sequence (DNA): TGTGCCAGCAGCTTAGTGTCTGGGAGAGTAAACGAGCAGTACTTC. This translates into CASSLVSGRVNEQYF.

V is TRBV28 and J is TRBJ2-3; 7 bases fit TRBD2. J lost 10 bases, V lost 2 bases, and 3 bases had no gene match. The CDR3 contains 12 residues. CDR1 MDHEN and CDR2 SYDVKM come from the germline V gene. The CDR3 coding sequence is TGTGCCAGCAGTTTAGAGGGGAGGGCGCAGTATTTT. Translation gives CASSLEGRAQYF. The entire variable domain, with the rest obtained from reference TRBV28 and TRBJ2-3, is as follows: DVKVTQSSRYLVKRTGEKVFLECVQDMDHENMFWYRQDPGLGLRLIYFSYDVKMKEKGDIPEGYSVSREKKERFSLILESASTNQTSMYLCASSLEGRAQYFGPGTRLTVL.

The J gene is TRBJ1-1, the V gene TRBV6-5; maybe TRBD1 (6 bases). V gave up 5 bases and J gave up 7 bases, with 17 bases separating them. This CDR3 spans 14 amino acids. Germline V gene data show CDR1 as MNHEY and CDR2 as SVGAGI. The CDR3 here is CASSITGMNGEAFF. As DNA, the CDR3 is TGTGCCAGCAGTATCACAGGGATGAATGGTGAAGCTTTCTTT.

The gene calls are TRBV20-1 and TRBJ1-5; D not resolved. CDR3 size: 13 residues. The V gene's germline CDR1 is DFQATT and CDR2 SNEGSKA (reference sequence). V was shortened by 3 bases and J by 4 bases, with 10 bases between the two germline ends. CDR3 bases: TGCAGTGCTAGTCGAGGGCGGAATCAGCCCCAGCATTTT. It translates to CSASRGRNQPQHF.

The chain's CDR3 is CASGRQGSNTGELFF. CDR3 sequence (DNA): TGTGCCAGCGGTAGACAGGGGTCGAACACCGGGGAGCTGTTTTTT. The chain recombines TRBV7-2 with TRBJ2-2, with 8 bases matching TRBD1. The CDR3 covers 15 residues. Trimming took 8 bases from V and 0 from J; bases not matched to a gene: 5. Germline values: CDR1 SGHTA, CDR2 FQGNSA.

The V and J genes are TRBV29-1 and TRBJ1-3; 7 positions agree with TRBD1. The germline CDR1 and CDR2 sequences are SQVTM and ANQGSEA. CDR3 length: 13 amino acids. With 7 bases clipped from V and 6 bases from J, the junction kept 9 bases outside the gene matches. The CDR3 spells CSAIGQVVNTIYF. CDR3 in DNA: TGCAGCGCAATTGGACAGGTGGTAAACACCATATATTTT. Variable domain in full (rest from reference TRBV29-1 and TRBJ1-3): SAVISQKPSRDICQRGTSLTIQCQVDSQVTMMFWYRQQPGQSLTLIATANQGSEATYESGFVIDKFPISRPNLTFSTLTVSNMSPEDSSIYLCSAIGQVVNTIYFGEGSWLTVV.

The chain recombines TRBV2 with TRBJ2-7; 11 nucleotides align to TRBD1. Germline trimming cut 3 bases from V and 3 bases from J; bases unmatched to any gene: 7. Germline V CDR1 and CDR2: SNHLY, FYNNEI. This CDR3 has 16 amino acids. The CDR3 here is CASSDIPGTGGYEQYF. The CDR3, as DNA: TGTGCCAGCAGTGATATTCCCGGGACAGGGGGCTACGAGCAGTACTTC. Looking up the rest from reference TRBV2 and TRBJ2-7 gives the full variable domain: EPEVTQTPSHQVTQMGQEVILRCVPISNHLYFYWYRQILGQKVEFLVSFYNNEISEKSEIFDDQFSVERPDGSNFTLKIRSTKLEDSAMYFCASSDIPGTGGYEQYFGPGTRLTVT.

CDR3: CASRIDRGGNSPLHF. The DNA for the CDR3 is TGTGCCAGCAGAATCGACAGGGGCGGAAATTCACCCCTCCACTTT. The chain joins TRBV6-5 to TRBJ1-6; TRBD1 agrees at 8 bases. This CDR3 has 15 residues. Germline CDR1 is MNHEY and CDR2 is SVGAGI. J gave up 7 bases and V 6 bases, and 8 bases lay outside the gene matches.

This clone was picked up one time. V is TRBV28 and J is TRBJ2-1, with D unclear. Germline V lookup: CDR1 MDHEN, CDR2 SYDVKM. The V end was cut by 2 bases, the J end by 4 bases, with 6 bases between. This CDR3 has 13 residues. The CDR3 protein is CASSLQAYNEQFF. The CDR3 coding sequence is TGTGCCAGCAGTTTACAAGCTTACAATGAGCAGTTCTTC.

The chain links TRBV29-1 to TRBJ2-2; 8 bases line up with TRBD1. Germline V gives CDR1 SQVTM, CDR2 ANQGSEA. V shed 3 bases, J shed 7 bases, and the junction held 7 bases outside the gene matches. The CDR3 sequence is 14 residues long. The CDR3: CSVDRTGIGGELFF. CDR3 bases: TGCAGCGTTGACAGGACAGGGATCGGCGGGGAGCTGTTTTTT.

This rearrangement joins TRBV6-5 to TRBJ2-1; 7 positions agree with TRBD2. The V segment lost 5 bases and the J segment 9 bases; nucleotides outside the gene matches: 10. This CDR3 region has 14 residues. CDR1 is MNHEY and CDR2 is SVGAGI in the germline V gene. The CDR3 loop reads CASSLGLERGEQFF. DNA for the CDR3: TGTGCCAGCAGTCTTGGACTAGAGAGAGGTGAGCAGTTCTTC.

The chain couples TRBV6-2 or TRBV6-3 to TRBJ2-1; 14 nucleotides line up with TRBD2. Looked up from germline, CDR1 is MNHEY and CDR2 is SVGEGT. Unmatched junction bases numbered 8, after V lost 5 bases and J lost 5 bases. This CDR3 comprises 17 residues. In nucleotides, the CDR3 is TGTGCCAGCAGTCGCCCGGGACTAGCGGGAGTCAACAATGAGCAGTTCTTC. This sequence encodes CASSRPGLAGVNNEQFF.

This clone was picked up one time. The chain recombines TRBV2 with TRBJ2-7; D gene ambiguous. The V and J ends lost 7 bases and 2 bases respectively, with 9 bases between them. This CDR3 contains 12 residues. The germline CDR1 and CDR2 sequences are SNHLY and FYNNEI. CDR3: CASNSRPYEQYF. CDR3 sequence (DNA): TGTGCCAGCAATTCTAGGCCCTACGAGCAGTACTTC.

The CDR3 region has the DNA TGTGCCAGCAGCTACAGGGTAAGTTTGTTCGGGGAGCTGTTTTTT. It encodes CASSYRVSLFGELFF. The chain has TRBV11-2 and TRBJ2-2; D is possibly TRBD1 (6 bases). The CDR3 runs to 15 residues. Per the germline V gene, CDR1 is SGHAT and CDR2 is FQNNGV. The germline V and J ends were trimmed by 4 bases and 7 bases, with 16 bases remaining between them.

This clone appeared a single time. The J gene is TRBJ1-2, the V gene TRBV28; 7 bases map to TRBD1. The V segment lost 5 bases and the J segment 4 bases; nucleotides outside the gene matches: 16. Germline CDR1 is MDHEN and CDR2 is SYDVKM. The CDR3 totals 17 residues. CDR3 protein: CASSKRRTGNRAYGYTF. The CDR3 nucleotides are TGTGCCAGCAGTAAAAGGAGGACAGGTAATCGGGCCTATGGCTACACCTTC.

The V and J genes are TRBV27 and TRBJ1-2, with D perhaps matching TRBD1 (6 bases). The germline V gene encodes CDR1 MNHEY and CDR2 SMNVEV (reference sequence). This CDR3 comprises 18 residues. Trimming removed 2 bases from V and 2 bases from J, with 21 bases in between. CDR3 DNA: TGTGCCAGCAGTTTAGTAGGGGTAGGACAGACCAGGAACTATGGCTACACCTTC. This codes for CASSLVGVGQTRNYGYTF.

The chain combines TRBV9 with TRBJ2-2; maybe TRBD1 (6 bases). CDR1 is SGDLS, CDR2 YYNGEE, per germline. The CDR3 loop spans 17 amino acids. Between the trimmed V and J ends, which lost 3 bases and 2 bases, there was a span of 17 bases. For the CDR3, the DNA is TGTGCCAGCAGCGAAAACAGGGCCGCCCCCAACACCGGGGAGCTGTTTTTT. Amino acid sequence: CASSENRAAPNTGELFF.

This clone came up once. The J gene is TRBJ1-5, the V gene TRBV29-1; TRBD1 aligns across 9 bases. The CDR3 runs to 13 residues. With V trimmed by 4 bases and J by 2 bases, 0 bases remained unmatched. Germline loops: CDR1 SQVTM, CDR2 ANQGSEA. CDR3: CSVGDRGNQPQHF. CDR3 nucleotide sequence: TGCAGCGTTGGGGACAGGGGCAATCAGCCCCAGCATTTT.